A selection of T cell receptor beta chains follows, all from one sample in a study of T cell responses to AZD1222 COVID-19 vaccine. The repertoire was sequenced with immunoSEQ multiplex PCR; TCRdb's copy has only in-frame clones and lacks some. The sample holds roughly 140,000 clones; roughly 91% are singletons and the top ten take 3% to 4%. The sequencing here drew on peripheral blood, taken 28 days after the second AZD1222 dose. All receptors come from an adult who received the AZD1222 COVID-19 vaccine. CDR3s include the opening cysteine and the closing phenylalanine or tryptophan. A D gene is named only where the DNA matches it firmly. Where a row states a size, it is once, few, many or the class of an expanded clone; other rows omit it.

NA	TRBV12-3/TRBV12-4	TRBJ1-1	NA	CASSLLLDTEAFF	TGTGCCAGCAGTCTCCTTTTGGACACTGAAGCTTTCTTT
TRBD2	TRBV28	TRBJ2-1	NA	CASSSASGKDEQFF	TGTGCCAGCAGTTCCGCTAGCGGGAAGGATGAGCAGTTCTTC
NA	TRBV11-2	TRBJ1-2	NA	CASSQNPGPNYGYTF	TGTGCCAGCAGTCAAAACCCGGGTCCTAACTATGGCTACACCTTC
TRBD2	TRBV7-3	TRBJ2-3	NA	CASSLTTSGGDTTDTQYF	TGTGCCAGCAGCCTTACCACTAGCGGGGGGGATACCACAGATACGCAGTATTTT
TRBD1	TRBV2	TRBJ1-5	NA	CASSEPRGPNQPQHF	TGTGCCAGCAGTGAACCCAGGGGGCCGAATCAGCCCCAGCATTTT
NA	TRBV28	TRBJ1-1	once	CASSRVRTEAFF	TGTGCCAGCAGTCGGGTTAGGACTGAAGCTTTCTTT
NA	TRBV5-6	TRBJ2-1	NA	CASSLTPGPQGQFF	TGTGCCAGCAGCTTGACACCCGGGCCACAGGGGCAGTTCTTC
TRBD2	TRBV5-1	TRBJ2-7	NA	CASSLIAGGRYEQYF	TGCGCCAGCAGCCTTATTGCGGGGGGACGCTACGAGCAGTACTTC
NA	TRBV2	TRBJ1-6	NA	CASSLTETNSPLHF	TGTGCCAGCAGTTTGACAGAGACGAATTCACCCCTCCACTTT
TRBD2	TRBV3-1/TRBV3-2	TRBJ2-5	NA	CASSQSAGGPSVNF	TGTGCCAGCAGCCAGAGTGCGGGAGGGCCGTCGGTCAACTTC
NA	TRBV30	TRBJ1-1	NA	CAWNVKTEAFF	TGTGCCTGGAATGTTAAGACTGAAGCTTTCTTT
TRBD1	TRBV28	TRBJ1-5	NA	CASWTGNQPQHF	TGTGCCAGCTGGACAGGGAATCAGCCCCAGCATTTT
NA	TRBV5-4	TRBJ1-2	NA	CASRFPGSLYGYTF	TGTGCCAGCAGGTTCCCGGGTTCCCTCTATGGCTACACCTTC
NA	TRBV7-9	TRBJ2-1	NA	CASSPGGSYNEQFF	TGTGCCAGCAGCCCCGGGGGCTCCTACAATGAGCAGTTCTTC